What follows are 7 T cell receptor beta chains derived from one specimen sequenced in a study of blood T cell dynamics during melanoma immunotherapy. Profiled with immunoSEQ multiplex PCR; TCRdb holds only in-frame clones, not every one. This table has around 960 clones, 92% appearing once. Time point reported: week 3, after first cycle of checkpoint inhibitor. The sequenced sample was effector memory CD8+ T cells from blood, obtained from a patient treated with checkpoint blockade. Every receptor here comes from a human donor with melanoma.

V usage is TRBV6-5 and J usage is TRBJ1-1; possibly TRBD1 for D (5 bases). Trimming removed 3 bases at V and 4 bases at J, with 9 bases between. The CDR3 spans 13 residues. Germline V gene sequence: CDR1 MNHEY, CDR2 SVGAGI. CDR3 coding DNA: TGTGCCAGCAGTTATGGGGGAGGCACTGAAGCTTTCTTT. It specifies CASSYGGGTEAFF.

The rearrangement uses TRBV4-1 and TRBJ2-7, with D perhaps matching TRBD2 (6 bases). Looked up from germline, CDR1 is MGHRA and CDR2 is YSYEKL. This CDR3 is 15 amino acids long. Trimming took 1 base from V and 2 from J, leaving 12 bases between them. The CDR3 here is CASSQGVGSPYEQYF. The CDR3 DNA is TGCGCCAGCAGCCAAGGAGTCGGGAGCCCCTACGAGCAGTACTTC.

The V gene is TRBV11-2, the J gene TRBJ2-7; 10 bases are shared with TRBD1. Germline V lookup: CDR1 SGHAT, CDR2 FQNNGV. With V trimmed by 8 bases and J by 7 bases, 5 bases remained unmatched. The CDR3 spans 12 residues. CDR3 residues: CASLGQGREQYF. The CDR3 region has the DNA TGTGCCAGCCTGGGACAGGGGCGAGAGCAGTACTTC. The entire variable domain, with the rest obtained from reference TRBV11-2 and TRBJ2-7, is as follows: EAGVAQSPRYKIIEKRQSVAFWCNPISGHATLYWYQQILGQGPKLLIQFQNNGVVDDSQLPKDRFSAERLKGVDSTLKIQPAKLEDSAVYLCASLGQGREQYFGPGTRLTVT.

This clone turned up a few times. Other DNA sequences in the same sample also yield this CDR3. V and J are TRBV18 and TRBJ1-1; D gene ambiguous. Trimming cost V 1 base and J 4 bases, with 7 bases left between them. The CDR3 runs 13 residues. Germline lookup yields CDR1 KGHSH and CDR2 LQKENI. CDR3 in amino acids: CASSPQGGTEAFF. Written as DNA, the CDR3 is TGTGCCAGCTCACCACAGGGAGGCACTGAAGCTTTCTTT.

The chain has TRBV27 and TRBJ2-7; the D gene could be TRBD1 or TRBD2 (6 bases each). CDR3 length: 16 residues. V dropped 0 bases and J dropped 6 bases, with 18 bases sitting between them. CDR1 is MNHEY and CDR2 is SMNVEV in the germline V gene (reference sequence). Here the CDR3 reads CASSLSSGGALGEQYF. The CDR3 DNA is TGTGCCAGCAGTTTATCGTCCGGGGGCGCCTTGGGCGAGCAGTACTTC.

The chain recombines TRBV27 with TRBJ1-5, with D hard to call. The CDR3 spans 14 residues. Germline CDR1 MNHEY, CDR2 SMNVEV (reference sequence). V was shortened by 2 bases and J by 3 bases, with 8 bases between the two germline ends. CDR3 amino acids: CASSLSGYNQPQHF. The DNA for the CDR3 is TGTGCCAGCAGTTTAAGTGGATACAATCAGCCCCAGCATTTT.

The rearrangement joins TRBV30 to TRBJ1-3; D is ambiguous. This CDR3 contains 14 residues. CDR1 GTSNPN and CDR2 SVGIG come from the germline V gene (reference sequence). This CDR3 reads CAFQDFDLSGTIYF. The CDR3 nucleotides read TGTGCTTTCCAAGACTTCGATCTGAGTGGCACCATATATTTT.